The sequence of this T cell receptor beta chain was determined in a study of blood T cell repertoires in COVID-19 (dated by TCRdb to the early 2020s). About the investigation overall: The collaborator samples originated in the United States, Italy and Spain and spanned the acute and convalescent phases of COVID-19. A freely available public database, intended as a resource for researchers studying the immune response to SARS-CoV-2, is where the repertoires were released. The dataset comprised deeply sampled blood TCRbeta repertoires from subjects exposed to, actively infected with, or recovered from COVID-19. Where available, HLA class I and class II types were taken from metadata supplied by the sample provider and were not determined by assay-based typing. The samples were drawn from two sources: the first 160 participants of the ongoing ImmuneRACE study, and 950 to 1,500 subjects contributed by 6 global collaborators. The sample metadata nearly always contained a de-identified subject ID, COVID-19 status, age in years and sex. The prospective study material was composed of cDNA or gDNA derived from T cells, B-cell-depleted T cells, or PBMCs.

The immunoSEQ Assay, a bias-controlled multiplex PCR, was used to amplify TCRbeta CDR3 regions from genomic DNA. Regarding the original processing steps: The number of nucleated cells in each sample was estimated by amplification of reference gene primers within the assay. To quantify the absolute abundance of each unique TCRbeta CDR3 rearrangement, sequence reads were collapsed and filtered. For each sample, productive Simpson clonality was calculated as the square root of Simpson's diversity index over productive rearrangements. Here the immuneACCESS table is served through TCRdb, limited to in-frame sequences with V and J called. Missing clones are a known gap in these copies; in checked studies unresolved V genes cover under half, and the rest lacks a known reason. The DNA gave D and trimming, while V, J and clone size come from that table. A total of around 300,000 clones appear in this sample, approximately 83% of them only once. The biggest ten clones account for approximately 11% of the sample.

Concerning this clone: Its antigen remains undetermined. No base-level quality is on record; no much larger clone is a single base apart.

What the authors observed across the whole study: The amount of clinical and demographic metadata varied by source and participant and was provided uncurated.

Collaborating institutions collected whole blood in K2EDTA tubes following their own protocols. For TCRbeta analysis, collaborator samples were shipped as frozen whole blood, as isolated PBMCs, or as DNA extracted from either sample type. V has 5 bases trimmed and J has 6 bases trimmed; junction bases matching no gene number 5. Taken from cysteine to phenylalanine, the CDR3 has 14 residues. Only the CDR3 DNA stays, 42 bases, in frame from base 1. Taken from the germline V gene, the CDR1 and CDR2 loops are SGHAT and FQNNGV. The sequence derives from a woman in her sixties or seventies with acute or convalescent COVID-19. Sequencing was done on a sample of peripheral blood. Recombination joined TRBV11-2 with TRBJ2-2, with 8 junctional bases fitting TRBD1. The encoded CDR3 is CASSPDRGPGELFF. The nucleotide sequence is TGTGCCAGCAGCCCCGACAGGGGCCCCGGGGAGCTGTTTTTT.